One T cell receptor beta chain is described in this entry. This clonotype has just one count. Its binding antigen is unknown. A junction end diverges from the germline sequence, so it may reflect a read error. Taken from the germline V gene, the CDR1 and CDR2 loops are ENHRY and SYGVKD. CDR3 length: 12 amino acids, cysteine to phenylalanine. The CDR3 DNA has 36 bases and is translated from base 1. This sample stems from a study of tumor-infiltrating lymphocytes in primary liver carcinoma (dated by TCRdb to about 2017). General notes on the study: Hepatocellular carcinoma (four) or combined HCC and intrahepatic cholangiocarcinoma (one) was present in the five patients, who were three men and two women aged 30 to 69 years. Tumors of the five patients were stage T1-T3 N0M0 with maximum diameters of roughly 4.2 to 11 cm. Samples yielded roughly 3.65 to 7.13 million productive TCRbeta reads; read depth did not differ significantly between tissue types. For each liver tumor, the study sampled five regions along with adjacent normal tissue and blood, and applied TCRbeta repertoire sequencing, expression microarrays and whole-exome sequencing. Technical replicate repertoires showed high reproducibility, with mean shared-clone rates roughly 0.87 and correlation coefficients above 0.95. A total of approximately 35 specimens from 5 patients underwent TCRbeta repertoire sequencing, comprising 25 or so tumor regions, 5 adjacent noncancerous liver tissues and 5 peripheral blood samples. Study-wide conclusions, independent of this receptor: With just a few patients in the study, the authors point out that the findings should be validated in a larger study. Only the TCR beta chain was sequenced, which likely underestimates true repertoire diversity because unpaired alpha chains were not captured. Repertoire overlap was found to be higher between tumor regions (mean approximately 35%) than between tumor-adjacent (around 17%) or tumor-blood (around 15%) pairs, consistent with antigen-driven expansion. The top 250 clones accounted for a significantly greater share of the repertoire in tumors than in blood (p = 0.039). Because the samples were bulk and unsorted, CD4+ and CD8+ T cell repertoires could not be compared.

A constant-region primer and ProtoScript II reverse transcriptase were used to reverse-transcribe TCRbeta-specific cDNA from approximately 500 ng total RNA. Construction of the TCRbeta libraries relied on three nested rounds of multiplex PCR, following a slightly modified ARM-PCR procedure. Each of the first two PCR rounds ran for approximately 11 cycles using multiplex TRBV1-TRBV30 forward primers together with a Cbeta reverse primer. A final 25-cycle PCR with Deep VentR polymerase added sample barcodes and Illumina adapters. Amplicons of 200-500 bp were gel-purified with a QIAquick gel extraction kit before sequencing. TCRbeta amplicons were sequenced on an Illumina HiSeq 2500 with 250-bp paired-end reads. Per the authors' processing: Quality trimming of reads was performed with Trimmomatic v0.33, and paired reads were merged with FLASH v1.2.11 so that full CDR3 sequences could be recovered. V, D and J germline segments were assigned to the rearranged TCRbeta sequences using MiGEC v1.2.1b. Clonotype statistics and Shannon-Wiener diversity indices were computed with VDJtools v1.0.0. Except for diversity analysis, only each sample's 250 most abundant clonotypes were used in subsequent analyses to reduce sampling bias. Clones were called with MiXCR by TCRdb after fastp trimmed the public reads at Q25, and only in-frame beta chains were retained. Rows with one shared CDR3 protein collapse into an entry with the most common genes and DNA. TCRdb, not the original authors, processed these V and J calls. The sample records around 37,000 distinct CDR3 sequences, about 75% of which are singletons. The ten largest clones represent approximately 37% of the sample.

Total RNA and DNA were co-extracted without cell sorting from 20-30 mg of bulk tissue using the AllPrep DNA/RNA mini kit. Surgical resection was performed in China between 2015 and early 2016 on roughly 5 patients with histopathologically diagnosed primary liver carcinoma. Chronic HBV infection was present in the patients, and the patients were treatment-naive at sampling. Each fresh piece of tumor and adjacent tissue was cut in two, with one half stored in RNAlater at -80 degrees C and the other half sent for histology. The sequence joins TRBV10-3 to TRBJ2-1; TRBD1 fits 7 bases in the junction. The sequenced sample consisted of tumor-adjacent normal liver tissue. The source is a man aged 35-49 years with primary liver carcinoma and hepatitis B virus infection. The CDR3 reads as follows: CATSQGGYEHFF. The nucleotides are TGTGCCACCAGTCAAGGGGGCTATGAGCACTTCTTC.